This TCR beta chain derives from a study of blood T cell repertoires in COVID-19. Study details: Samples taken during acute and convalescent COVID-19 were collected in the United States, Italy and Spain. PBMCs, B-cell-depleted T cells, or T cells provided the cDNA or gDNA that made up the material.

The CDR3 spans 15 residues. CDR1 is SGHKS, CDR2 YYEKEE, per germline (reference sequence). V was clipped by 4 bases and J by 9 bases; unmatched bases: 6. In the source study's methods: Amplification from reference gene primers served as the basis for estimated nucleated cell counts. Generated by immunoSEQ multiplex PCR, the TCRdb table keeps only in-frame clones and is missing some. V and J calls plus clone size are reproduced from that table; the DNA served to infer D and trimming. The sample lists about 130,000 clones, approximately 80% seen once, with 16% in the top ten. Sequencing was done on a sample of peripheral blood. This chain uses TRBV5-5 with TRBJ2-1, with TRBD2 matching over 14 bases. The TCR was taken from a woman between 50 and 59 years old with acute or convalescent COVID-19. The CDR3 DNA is TGTGCCAGCAGCCGACTAGCGGGGGGGCTTGTTGAGCAGTTCTTC. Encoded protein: CASSRLAGGLVEQFF.